This T cell receptor (beta chain) comes out of a study of cytomegalovirus exposure and HLA in healthy donors. Points from the study as a whole: Common viral pathogens were later found to be apparently linked to several of the most significant clusters. Some V segments, including TRBV6-2 and TRBV6-3, were excluded as indistinguishable. Accurate prediction of HLA-A and HLA-B alleles (for most subjects) was reportedly achieved from TCR beta sequences.

In the case of this clone: What it recognizes is unknown.

V was pared by 6 bases and J by 2 bases, with 8 bases of the junction left unmatched. CDR3 length equals 14 residues. Germline loops: CDR1 SQVTM, CDR2 ANQGSEA. PCR involved 60 Vbeta and 13 Jbeta primers. TCRdb's table, derived via immunoSEQ multiplex PCR, lists solely in-frame clones and lacks some. The data show under 200,000 clones, approximately 71% seen once. The source of this sequence is a middle-aged man in good health and CMV-seronegative. This chain uses TRBV29-1 with TRBJ2-7; 9 bases align to TRBD1. The sequencing sample was made of PBMCs. The CDR3, as DNA: TGCAGCGTACGGGGACAGGGAGAAACCTACGAGCAGTACTTC. Translation: CSVRGQGETYEQYF.